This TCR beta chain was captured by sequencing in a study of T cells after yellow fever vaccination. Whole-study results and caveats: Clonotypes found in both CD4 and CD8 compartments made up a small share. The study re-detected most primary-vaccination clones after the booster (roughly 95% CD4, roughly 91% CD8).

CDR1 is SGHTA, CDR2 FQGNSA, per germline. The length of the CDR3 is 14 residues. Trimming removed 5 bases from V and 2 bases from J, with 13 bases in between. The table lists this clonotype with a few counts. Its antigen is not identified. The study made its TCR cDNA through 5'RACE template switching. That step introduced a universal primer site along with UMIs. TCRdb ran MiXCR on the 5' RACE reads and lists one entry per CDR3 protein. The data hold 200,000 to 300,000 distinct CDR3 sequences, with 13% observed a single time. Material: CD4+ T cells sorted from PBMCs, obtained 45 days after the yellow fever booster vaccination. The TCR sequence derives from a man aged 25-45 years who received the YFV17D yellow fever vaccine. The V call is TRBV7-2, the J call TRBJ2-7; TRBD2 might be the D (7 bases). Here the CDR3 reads CASSPGGLTYEQYF. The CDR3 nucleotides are TGTGCCAGCAGCCCCGGGGGGCTGACCTACGAGCAGTACTTC.